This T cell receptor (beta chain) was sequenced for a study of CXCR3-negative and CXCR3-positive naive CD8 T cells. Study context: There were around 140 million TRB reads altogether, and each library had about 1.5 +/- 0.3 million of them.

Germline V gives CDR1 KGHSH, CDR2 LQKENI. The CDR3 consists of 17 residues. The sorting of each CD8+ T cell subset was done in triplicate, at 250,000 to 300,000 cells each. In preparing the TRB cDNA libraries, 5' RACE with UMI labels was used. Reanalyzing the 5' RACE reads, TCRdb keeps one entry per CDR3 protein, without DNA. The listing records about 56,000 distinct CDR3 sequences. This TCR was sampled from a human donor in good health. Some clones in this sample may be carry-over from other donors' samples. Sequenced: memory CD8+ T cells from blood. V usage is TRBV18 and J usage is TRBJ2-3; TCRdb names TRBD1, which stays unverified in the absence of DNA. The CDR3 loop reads CASSPMGTVHDPDTQYF.